The rows below give T cell receptor beta chains drawn from one sample of a study. In TCRdb, the 5' RACE reads were re-called with MiXCR into one record per CDR3 protein. The table has thousands of distinct CDR3 sequences, approximately 46% seen once. Sequencing used Tregs sorted from a lymph node. The receptors derive from a female donor with breast cancer. Each CDR3 is given with its conserved first and last residue.

>TRBV20-1|TRBJ2-1
CSASGLAGTYNEQFF
>TRBV4-1|TRBJ2-2
CASSQANVAGELFF
>TRBV12-3/TRBV12-4|TRBJ2-1
CASSPRLGAYNEQFF
>TRBV10-3|TRBJ2-3
CAAIHPGTGTDTQYF
>TRBV7-9|TRBJ1-4
CASSPTGDGEKLFF
>TRBV4-1|TRBJ2-1
CASSSDRVDEQFF
>TRBV25-1|TRBJ2-1
CASGRGSSSYNEQFF
>TRBV5-1|TRBJ2-2
CASSALGVTGELFF
>TRBV7-6|TRBJ2-7
CASSPGTGGAYEQCF
>TRBV15|TRBJ2-7
CATSRDQGTYYEQYF
>TRBV5-1|TRBJ1-1
CASSPYDSTEAFF
>TRBV9|TRBJ1-2
CASSVGGQGGGYTF
>TRBV10-2|TRBJ1-5
CASSGGRDQPQHF
>TRBV5-1|TRBJ2-7
CASSIYRDSNYEQYF
>TRBV5-1|TRBJ2-1
CASSSPRQGEEQFF
>TRBV10-2|TRBJ1-1
CASSGPGNTEAFF
>TRBV12-3/TRBV12-4|TRBJ1-4
CASSSHAQRLGAEKLFF
>TRBV29-1|TRBJ2-3
CSTGRPNTDTQYF
>TRBV4-2|TRBJ2-1
CASSQVGLVPEQFF
>TRBV7-6|TRBJ1-2
CASSPDRGTYGYTF
>TRBV7-3|TRBJ2-1
CASSRPDAYNEQFF
>TRBV5-4|TRBJ1-5
CASSLPSGGWGNQPQHF
>TRBV6-1|TRBJ1-2
CASSELIPTFYGYTF